The subject of this entry is one T cell receptor (beta chain). The data belong to a study of T cell repertoires in cytomegalovirus infection. One entry per CDR3 protein results from TCRdb running MiXCR on the reads. The table includes around 100,000 distinct CDR3 sequences, more than 20% detected once. CDR1 is SGDLS, CDR2 YYNGEE, per germline. CDR3 length: 16 amino acids. With V trimmed by 0 bases and J by 3 bases, 5 bases remained unmatched. The sample comprised CD8+ T cells from PBMCs. The receptor was derived from a human donor in good health (CMV status not recorded). Some clones in this sample may be carry-over from other donors' samples. V gene TRBV9 combines with J gene TRBJ2-1; 8 bases are a match to TRBD2. The CDR3 is CASSVGSGSNYNEQFF. The CDR3 DNA follows: TGTGCCAGCAGCGTAGGAAGCGGGAGTAACTACAATGAGCAGTTCTTC.